This entry lists 5 T cell receptor beta chains sequenced from one sample in a study of T-cell reconstitution after alpha-beta-depleted transplantation in children. The TCRbeta library incorporated unique molecular identifiers. Via MiXCR, TCRdb re-called the PCR reads, giving one row per CDR3 protein. The table records about 210,000 distinct CDR3 sequences, around a sixth of them present only once. Material: PBMCs, mostly from graft donor cells, obtained 360 days after TCRalphabeta/CD19-depleted stem cell transplant. The source is a male patient between 2 and 10 years old who had a stem cell transplant for acute lymphoblastic leukemia, so the T cells may come from the graft donor.

The rearrangement uses TRBV6-6 and TRBJ1-1; the D gene is possibly TRBD1 (6 bases). This CDR3 has 13 residues. Germline V gives CDR1 MNHNY, CDR2 SVGAGI (reference sequence). V lost 2 bases and J 7 bases, leaving 11 bases between the germline ends. The DNA of the CDR3 is TGTGCCAGCAGTTACCGAGGGGGGGGTGAAGCTTTCTTT. It codes for CASSYRGGGEAFF.

DNA of the CDR3: TGTGCCAGCAGTGACTCGCACAGCCCCTACAATGAGCAGTTCTTC. This codes for CASSDSHSPYNEQFF. V and J are TRBV6-4 and TRBJ2-1, with no clear D. V shed 0 bases and J shed 2 bases, with 8 bases lying between them. Looked up from germline, CDR1 is MRHNA and CDR2 is SNTAGT. The CDR3 spans 15 residues.

This clonotype has just a few counts. V usage is TRBV12-3 or TRBV12-4 and J usage is TRBJ1-6; D uncertain. The V end lost 8 bases, the J end lost 2 bases, and 10 bases lay between the germline ends. This CDR3 spans 14 amino acids. CDR3: CASGDNPYNSPLHF. The CDR3 nucleotides are TGTGCCAGCGGCGATAACCCCTATAATTCACCCCTCCACTTT.

The chain recombines TRBV9 with TRBJ2-7; D gene unclear. This CDR3 is 15 amino acids long. V lost 0 bases to trimming and J lost 3 bases, with 13 bases between them. Germline values: CDR1 SGDLS, CDR2 YYNGEE. The DNA of the CDR3 is TGTGCCAGCAGCGTAGGCCCTTTAACGCACTACGAGCAGTACTTC. It yields the protein CASSVGPLTHYEQYF. The whole variable domain, remainder taken from reference TRBV9 and TRBJ2-7, is DSGVTQTPKHLITATGQRVTLRCSPRSGDLSVYWYQQSLDQGLQFLIQYYNGEERAKGNILERFSAQQFPDLHSELNLSSLELGDSALYFCASSVGPLTHYEQYFGPGTRLTVT.

The chain recombines TRBV6-5 with TRBJ1-4; D gene ambiguous. Germline CDR1 reads MNHEY; CDR2 reads SVGAGI. V gave up 8 bases and J gave up 8 bases, with 9 bases separating them. This CDR3 has 11 amino acids. CDR3 nucleotides: TGTGCCAGCTTTGGAGAAGAAAAACTGTTTTTT. It codes for CASFGEEKLFF.